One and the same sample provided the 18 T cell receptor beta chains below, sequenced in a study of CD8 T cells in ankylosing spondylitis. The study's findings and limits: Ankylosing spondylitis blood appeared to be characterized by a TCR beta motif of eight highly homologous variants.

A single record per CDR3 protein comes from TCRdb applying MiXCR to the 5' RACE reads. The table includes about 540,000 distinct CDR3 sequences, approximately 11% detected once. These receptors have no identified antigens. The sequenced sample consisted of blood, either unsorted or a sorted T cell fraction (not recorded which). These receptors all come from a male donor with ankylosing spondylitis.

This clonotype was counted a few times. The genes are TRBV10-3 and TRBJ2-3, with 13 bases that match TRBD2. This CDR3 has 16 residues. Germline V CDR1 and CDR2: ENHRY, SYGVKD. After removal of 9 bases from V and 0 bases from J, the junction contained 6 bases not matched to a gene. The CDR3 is CAIRSGLAGSTDTQYF. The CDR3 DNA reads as TGTGCCATTAGATCGGGACTAGCGGGAAGCACAGATACGCAGTATTTT.

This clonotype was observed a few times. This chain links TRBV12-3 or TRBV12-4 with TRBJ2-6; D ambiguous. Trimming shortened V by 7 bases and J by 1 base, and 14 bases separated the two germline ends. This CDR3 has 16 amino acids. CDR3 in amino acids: CASTPDGTSGANVLTF. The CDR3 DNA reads TGTGCCAGCACCCCGGACGGAACTTCTGGGGCCAACGTCCTGACTTTC.

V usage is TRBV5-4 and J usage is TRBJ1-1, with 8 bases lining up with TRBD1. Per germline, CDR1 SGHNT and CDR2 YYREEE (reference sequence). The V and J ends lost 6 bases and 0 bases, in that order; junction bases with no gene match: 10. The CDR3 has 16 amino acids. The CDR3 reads CASNRGDRRMNTEAFF. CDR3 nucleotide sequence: TGTGCCAGCAATCGAGGGGACAGGAGGATGAACACTGAAGCTTTCTTT.

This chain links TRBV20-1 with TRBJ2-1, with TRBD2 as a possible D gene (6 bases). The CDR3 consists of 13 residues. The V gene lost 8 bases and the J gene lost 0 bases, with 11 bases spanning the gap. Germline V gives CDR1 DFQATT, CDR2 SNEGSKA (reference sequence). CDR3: CSSGLSSYNEQFF. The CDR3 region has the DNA TGCAGTAGCGGGCTGAGCTCCTACAATGAGCAGTTCTTC.

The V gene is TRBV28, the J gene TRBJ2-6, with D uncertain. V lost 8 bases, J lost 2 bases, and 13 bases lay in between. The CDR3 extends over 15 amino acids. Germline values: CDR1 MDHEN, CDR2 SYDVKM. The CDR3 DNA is TGTGCCAGCTCACCCCCGGGTACTGGGGCCAACGTCCTGACTTTC. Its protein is CASSPPGTGANVLTF.

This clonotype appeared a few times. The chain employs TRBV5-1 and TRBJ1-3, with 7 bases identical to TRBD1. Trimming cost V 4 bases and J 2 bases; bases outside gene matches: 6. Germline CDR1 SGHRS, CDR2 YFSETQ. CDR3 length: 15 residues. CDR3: CASSMTTGPGNTIYF. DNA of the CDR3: TGCGCCAGCAGCATGACGACAGGGCCTGGAAACACCATATATTTT.

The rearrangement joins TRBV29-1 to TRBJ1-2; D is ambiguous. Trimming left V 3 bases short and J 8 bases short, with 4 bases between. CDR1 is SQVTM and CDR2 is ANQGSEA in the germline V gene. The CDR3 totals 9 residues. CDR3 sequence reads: CSVDEGYTF. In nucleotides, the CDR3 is TGCAGCGTTGATGAGGGCTACACCTTC.

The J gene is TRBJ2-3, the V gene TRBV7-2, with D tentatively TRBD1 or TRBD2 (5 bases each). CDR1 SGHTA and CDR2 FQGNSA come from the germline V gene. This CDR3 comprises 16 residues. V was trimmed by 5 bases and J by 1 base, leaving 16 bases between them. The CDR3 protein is CASSPPPGARTDTQYF. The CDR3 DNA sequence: TGTGCCAGCAGCCCCCCGCCCGGGGCCCGCACAGATACGCAGTATTTT.

CDR3 protein: CASSTQGAKNIQYF. CDR3 nucleotides: TGTGCCAGTAGTACACAAGGGGCCAAAAACATTCAGTACTTC. The chain couples TRBV19 to TRBJ2-4; D not resolved. The germline CDR1 and CDR2 sequences are LNHDA and SQIVND (reference sequence). This CDR3 has 14 residues. The V end was cut by 4 bases, the J end by 1 base, with 8 bases between.

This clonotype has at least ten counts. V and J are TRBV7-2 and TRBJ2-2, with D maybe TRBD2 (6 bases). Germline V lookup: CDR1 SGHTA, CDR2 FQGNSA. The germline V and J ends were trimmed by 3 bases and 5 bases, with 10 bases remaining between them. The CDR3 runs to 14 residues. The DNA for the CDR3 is TGTGCCAGCAGCTTCTCGGCGGGGACCGGGGAGCTGTTTTTT. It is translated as CASSFSAGTGELFF.

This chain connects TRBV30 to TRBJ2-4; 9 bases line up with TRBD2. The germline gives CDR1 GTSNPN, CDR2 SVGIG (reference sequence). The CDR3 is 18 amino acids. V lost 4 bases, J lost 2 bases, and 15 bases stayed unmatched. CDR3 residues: CAWTQGLALGGTKNIQYF. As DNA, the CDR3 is TGTGCCTGGACACAGGGACTAGCACTTGGTGGGACCAAAAACATTCAGTACTTC.

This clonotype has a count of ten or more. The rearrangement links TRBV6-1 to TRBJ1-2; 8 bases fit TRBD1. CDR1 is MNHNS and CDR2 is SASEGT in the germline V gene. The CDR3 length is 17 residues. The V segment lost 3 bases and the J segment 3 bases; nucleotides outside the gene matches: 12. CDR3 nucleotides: TGTGCCAGCAGTGATCCCGAGACAGGGGATATTGACTATGGCTACACCTTC. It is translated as CASSDPETGDIDYGYTF.

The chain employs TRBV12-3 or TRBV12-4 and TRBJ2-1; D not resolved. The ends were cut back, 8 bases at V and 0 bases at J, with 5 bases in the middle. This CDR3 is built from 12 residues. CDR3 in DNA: TGTGCCAGCGTGGGCTCCTACAATGAGCAGTTCTTC. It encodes CASVGSYNEQFF.

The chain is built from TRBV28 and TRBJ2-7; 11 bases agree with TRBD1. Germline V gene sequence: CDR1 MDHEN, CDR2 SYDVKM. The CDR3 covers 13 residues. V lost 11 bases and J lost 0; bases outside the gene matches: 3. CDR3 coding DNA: TGTGCCCCGGGACAGGGGGACTCCTACGAGCAGTACGTC. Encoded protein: CAPGQGDSYEQYV.

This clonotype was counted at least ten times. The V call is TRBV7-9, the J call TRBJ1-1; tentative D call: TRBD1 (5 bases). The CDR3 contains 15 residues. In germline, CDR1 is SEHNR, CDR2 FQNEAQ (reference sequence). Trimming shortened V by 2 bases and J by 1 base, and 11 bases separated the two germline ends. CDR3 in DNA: TGTGCCAGCAGCTTATCAGCACAGGAGAACACTGAAGCTTTCTTT. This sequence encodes CASSLSAQENTEAFF.

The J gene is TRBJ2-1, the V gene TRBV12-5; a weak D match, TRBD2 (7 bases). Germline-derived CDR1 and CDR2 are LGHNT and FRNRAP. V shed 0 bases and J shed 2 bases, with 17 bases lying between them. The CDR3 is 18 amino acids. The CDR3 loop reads CASGLVPTRGRAYNEQFF. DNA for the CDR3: TGTGCTAGTGGTTTGGTACCTACTAGGGGGAGGGCCTACAATGAGCAGTTCTTC.

The CDR3 DNA follows: TGCAGTGCTTACCTCAGGGTACTCCACTTT. It specifies CSAYLRVLHF. This chain links TRBV20-1 with TRBJ1-6, with D perhaps TRBD1 (5 bases). V was clipped by 5 bases and J by 16 bases, with 12 bases between them. The CDR3 extends over 10 amino acids. CDR1 and CDR2 (germline): DFQATT, SNEGSKA (reference sequence).

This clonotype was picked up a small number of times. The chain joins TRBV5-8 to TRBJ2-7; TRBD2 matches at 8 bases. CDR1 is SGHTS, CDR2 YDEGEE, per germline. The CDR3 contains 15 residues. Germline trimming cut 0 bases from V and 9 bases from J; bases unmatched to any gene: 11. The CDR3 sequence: CASSLGSGSRSGQYF. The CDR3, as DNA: TGTGCCAGCAGCTTGGGGAGCGGGAGTAGGTCTGGGCAGTACTTC.